The next 8 T cell receptor beta chains were all read from a single sample in a study of blood T cell repertoires in COVID-19. The assay was immunoSEQ multiplex PCR, and TCRdb's table has in-frame clones only and misses some. The data show 250,000 or so clones, with 83% seen just once and less than 4% held by the top ten. Sample: PBMCs or T cells enriched from blood (not recorded which). The source of these receptors is a woman aged 40 to 50 who had been exposed to COVID-19.

The chain is built from TRBV19 and TRBJ1-4; D may be TRBD1 (6 bases). The length of the CDR3 is 14 residues. V shed 4 bases and J shed 4 bases, with 10 bases lying between them. CDR1 is LNHDA and CDR2 is SQIVND in the germline V gene (reference sequence). The CDR3 reads CASSTGQLNEKLFF. Written as DNA, the CDR3 is TGTGCCAGTAGTACCGGACAGCTTAATGAAAAACTGTTTTTT.

This chain joins TRBV3-1 (or the pseudogene TRBV3-2) and TRBJ2-5; 11 bases line up with TRBD2. Germline loops: CDR1 LGHDT, CDR2 YNNKEL (reference sequence). Trimming at V came to 6 bases and at J to 4 bases, leaving 4 bases not matched to a gene. The CDR3 loop spans 14 amino acids. The CDR3: CASSPTSGAETQYF. CDR3 nucleotide sequence: TGTGCCAGCAGTCCGACTAGCGGGGCAGAGACCCAGTACTTC.

The chain combines TRBV4-1 with TRBJ1-2, with D possibly being TRBD1 (5 bases). The CDR3 contains 17 residues. Germline V gene sequence: CDR1 MGHRA, CDR2 YSYEKL. V gave up 0 bases and J gave up 4 bases, with 18 bases separating them. CDR3 in DNA: TGCGCCAGCAGCCAAGATATCGGGGACTTAAGCCTCTATGGCTACACCTTC. Its protein product is CASSQDIGDLSLYGYTF.

This chain joins TRBV25-1 and TRBJ2-5, with D perhaps matching TRBD2 (5 bases). The CDR3 contains 15 residues. V lost 5 bases to trimming and J lost 2 bases, with 15 bases between them. Germline V CDR1 and CDR2: MGHDK, SYGVNS. As DNA, the CDR3 is TGTGCCAGCAGTCTACCCGGAGAGGGACAAGAGACCCAGTACTTC. Encoded protein: CASSLPGEGQETQYF.

The chain couples TRBV6-1 to TRBJ2-7; perhaps TRBD2 as D (6 bases). The CDR3 sequence is 15 residues long. Per the germline V gene, CDR1 is MNHNS and CDR2 is SASEGT. Trimming pared 4 bases from V and 11 bases from J, leaving 24 bases between. The CDR3 nucleotides are TGTGCCAGCAGTGCAGCTCGATCTAGCGAACTGCTCGAGTACTTC. Protein product: CASSAARSSELLEYF.

The V gene is TRBV9, the J gene TRBJ2-7, with 9 positions matching TRBD1. Germline V lookup: CDR1 SGDLS, CDR2 YYNGEE. This CDR3 region has 14 residues. V lost 4 bases, J lost 6 bases, and 8 bases stayed unmatched. The CDR3 nucleotides are TGTGCCAGCAGCCCCTGGGACAGGGAAGGCGAGCAGTACTTC. Its translation is CASSPWDREGEQYF.

V gene TRBV7-8 combines with J gene TRBJ2-1; TRBD1 is a possible D gene (5 bases). Per the germline V gene, CDR1 is SGHVS and CDR2 is FQNEAQ. The V end was cut by 2 bases, the J end by 5 bases, with 10 bases between. The length of the CDR3 is 14 residues. In DNA, the CDR3 is TGTGCCAGCAGCTTACCCCAGGGCGACAATGAGCAGTTCTTC. Translation gives CASSLPQGDNEQFF.

The chain is built from TRBV2 and TRBJ2-4; 7 nucleotides agree with TRBD1. CDR1 SNHLY and CDR2 FYNNEI come from the germline V gene. V shed 4 bases and J 0 bases; nucleotides not matched to a gene: 6. The CDR3 loop spans 16 amino acids. The CDR3 nucleotides read TGTGCCAGCAGTGCGACAGGGTTTAAAGCCAAAAACATTCAGTACTTC. Its translation: CASSATGFKAKNIQYF.